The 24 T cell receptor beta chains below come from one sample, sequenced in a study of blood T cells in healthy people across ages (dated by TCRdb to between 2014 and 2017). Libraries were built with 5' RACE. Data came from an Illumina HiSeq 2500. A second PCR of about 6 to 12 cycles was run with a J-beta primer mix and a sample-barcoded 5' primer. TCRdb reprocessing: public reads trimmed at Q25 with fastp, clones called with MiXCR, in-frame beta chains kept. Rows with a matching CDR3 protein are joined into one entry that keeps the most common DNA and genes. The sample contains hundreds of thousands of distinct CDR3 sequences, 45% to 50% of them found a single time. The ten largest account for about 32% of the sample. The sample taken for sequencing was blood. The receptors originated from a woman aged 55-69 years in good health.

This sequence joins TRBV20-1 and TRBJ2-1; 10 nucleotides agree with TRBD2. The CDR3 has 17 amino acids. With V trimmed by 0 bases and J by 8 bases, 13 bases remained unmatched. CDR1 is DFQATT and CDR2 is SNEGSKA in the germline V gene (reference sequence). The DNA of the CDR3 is TGCAGTGCTAGAGATAGGATTAGGAGCGGGAGGGCAGATGAGCAGTTCTTC. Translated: CSARDRIRSGRADEQFF.

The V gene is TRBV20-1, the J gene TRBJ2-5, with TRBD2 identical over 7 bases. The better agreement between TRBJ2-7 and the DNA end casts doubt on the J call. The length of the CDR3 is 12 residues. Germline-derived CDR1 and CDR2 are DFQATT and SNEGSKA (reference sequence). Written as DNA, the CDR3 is TGCAGTGCTAGGGGCAGGGAGGGCGAGCAGTACTTC. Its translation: CSARGREGEQYF.

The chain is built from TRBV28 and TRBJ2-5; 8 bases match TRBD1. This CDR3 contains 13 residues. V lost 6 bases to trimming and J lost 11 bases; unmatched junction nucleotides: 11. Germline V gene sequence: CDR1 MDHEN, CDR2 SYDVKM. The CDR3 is CASRVATGDEQYF. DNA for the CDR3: TGTGCCAGCAGGGTGGCGACAGGGGATGAGCAGTACTTC.

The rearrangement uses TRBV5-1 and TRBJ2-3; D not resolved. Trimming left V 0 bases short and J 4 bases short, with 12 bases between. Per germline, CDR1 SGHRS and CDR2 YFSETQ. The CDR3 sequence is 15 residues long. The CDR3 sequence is CASSLGASEADTQYF. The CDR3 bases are TGCGCCAGCAGCTTGGGTGCCTCCGAGGCAGATACGCAGTATTTT. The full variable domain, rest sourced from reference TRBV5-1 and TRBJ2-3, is KAGVTQTPRYLIKTRGQQVTLSCSPISGHRSVSWYQQTPGQGLQFLFEYFSETQRNKGNFPGRFSGRQFSNSRSEMNVSTLELGDSALYLCASSLGASEADTQYFGPGTRLTVL.

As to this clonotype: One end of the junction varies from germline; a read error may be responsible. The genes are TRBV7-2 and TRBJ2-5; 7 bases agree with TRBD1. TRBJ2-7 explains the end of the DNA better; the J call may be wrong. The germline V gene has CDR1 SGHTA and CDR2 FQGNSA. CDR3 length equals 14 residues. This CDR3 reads CANSSGQSIDEQYF. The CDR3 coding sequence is TGTGCCAACAGCTCGGGACAGTCTATAGACGAGCAGTACTTC.

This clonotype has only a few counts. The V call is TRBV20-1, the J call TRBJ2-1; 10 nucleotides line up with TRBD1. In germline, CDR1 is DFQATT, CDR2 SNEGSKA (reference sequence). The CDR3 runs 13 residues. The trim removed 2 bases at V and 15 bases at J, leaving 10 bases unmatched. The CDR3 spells CSARKSGTGASFF. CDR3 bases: TGCAGTGCTAGAAAATCCGGGACAGGGGCTTCGTTCTTC.

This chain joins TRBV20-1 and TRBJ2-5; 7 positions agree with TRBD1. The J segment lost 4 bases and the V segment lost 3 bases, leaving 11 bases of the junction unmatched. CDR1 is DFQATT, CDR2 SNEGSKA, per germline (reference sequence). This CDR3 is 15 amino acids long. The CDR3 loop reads CSARSTKDRIETQYF. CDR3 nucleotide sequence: TGCAGTGCTAGGTCGACCAAGGACAGGATAGAGACCCAGTACTTC.

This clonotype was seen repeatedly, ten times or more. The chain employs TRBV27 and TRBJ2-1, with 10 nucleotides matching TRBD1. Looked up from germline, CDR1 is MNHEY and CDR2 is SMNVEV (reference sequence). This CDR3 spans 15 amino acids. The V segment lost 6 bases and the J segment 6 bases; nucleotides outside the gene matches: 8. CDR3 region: CASSRRDRGSNEQFF. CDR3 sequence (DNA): TGTGCCAGCAGCCGCCGGGACAGGGGTAGCAATGAGCAGTTCTTC.

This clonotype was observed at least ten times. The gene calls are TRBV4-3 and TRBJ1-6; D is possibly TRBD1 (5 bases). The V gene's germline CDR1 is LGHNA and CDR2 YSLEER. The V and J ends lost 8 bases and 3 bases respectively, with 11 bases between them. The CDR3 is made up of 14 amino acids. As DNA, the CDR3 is TGCGCCAGCGCAACGGACAACTATAATTCACCCCTCCACTTT. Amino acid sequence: CASATDNYNSPLHF.

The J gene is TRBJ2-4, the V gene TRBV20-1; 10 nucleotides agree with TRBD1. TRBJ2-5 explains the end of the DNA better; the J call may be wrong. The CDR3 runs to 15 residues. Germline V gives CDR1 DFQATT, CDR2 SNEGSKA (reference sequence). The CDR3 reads CSANRQGAPQETQYF. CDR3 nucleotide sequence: TGCAGTGCGAATCGACAGGGGGCTCCCCAAGAGACCCAGTACTTC.

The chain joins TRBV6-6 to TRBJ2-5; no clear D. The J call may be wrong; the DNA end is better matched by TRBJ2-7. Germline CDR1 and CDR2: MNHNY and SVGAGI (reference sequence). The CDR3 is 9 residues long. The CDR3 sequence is CASGDEQYF. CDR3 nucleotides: TGTGCCAGCGGGGACGAGCAGTACTTC.

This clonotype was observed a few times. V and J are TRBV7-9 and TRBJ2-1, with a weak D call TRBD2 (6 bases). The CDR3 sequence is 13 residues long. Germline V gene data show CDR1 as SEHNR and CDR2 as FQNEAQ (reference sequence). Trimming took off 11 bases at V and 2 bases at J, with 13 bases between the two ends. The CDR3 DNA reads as TGTGCCTCGTTAGCGGATGCCTACAATGAGCAGTTCTTC. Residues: CASLADAYNEQFF. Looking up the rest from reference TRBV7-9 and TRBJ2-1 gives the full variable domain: DTGVSQNPRHKITKRGQNVTFRCDPISEHNRLYWYRQTLGQGPEFLTYFQNEAQLEKSRLLSDRFSAERPKGSFSTLEIQRTEQGDSAMYLCASLADAYNEQFFGPGTRLTVL.

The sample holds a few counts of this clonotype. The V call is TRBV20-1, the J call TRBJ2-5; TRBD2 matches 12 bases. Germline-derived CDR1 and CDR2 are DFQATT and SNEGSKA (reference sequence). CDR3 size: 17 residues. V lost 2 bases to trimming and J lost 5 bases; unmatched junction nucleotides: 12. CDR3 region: CSARPPSGRAVGETQYF. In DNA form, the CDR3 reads TGCAGTGCTAGACCCCCTAGCGGGAGGGCCGTCGGGGAGACCCAGTACTTC.

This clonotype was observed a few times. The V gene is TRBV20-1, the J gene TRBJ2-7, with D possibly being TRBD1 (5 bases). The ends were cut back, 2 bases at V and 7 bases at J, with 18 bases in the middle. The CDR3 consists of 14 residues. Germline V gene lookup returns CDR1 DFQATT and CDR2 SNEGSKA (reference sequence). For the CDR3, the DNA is TGCAGTGCTAGACCCGTCCAGGGCCAAGGGGAGCAGTACTTC. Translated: CSARPVQGQGEQYF.

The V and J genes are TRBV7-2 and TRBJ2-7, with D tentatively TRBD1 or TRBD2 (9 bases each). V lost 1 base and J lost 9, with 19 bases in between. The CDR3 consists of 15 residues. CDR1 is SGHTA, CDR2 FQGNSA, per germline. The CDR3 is CASSLGSLAGQGQYF. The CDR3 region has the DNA TGTGCCAGCAGCTTAGGTTCCCTAGCGGGACAGGGGCAGTACTTC.

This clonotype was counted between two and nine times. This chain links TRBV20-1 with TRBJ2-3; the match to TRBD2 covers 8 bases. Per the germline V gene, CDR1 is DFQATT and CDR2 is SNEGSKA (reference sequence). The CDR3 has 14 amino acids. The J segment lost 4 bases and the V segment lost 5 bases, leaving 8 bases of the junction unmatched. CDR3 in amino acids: CSASGLGRSDTQYF. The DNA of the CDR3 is TGCAGTGCTTCGGGACTAGGGAGATCAGATACGCAGTATTTT.

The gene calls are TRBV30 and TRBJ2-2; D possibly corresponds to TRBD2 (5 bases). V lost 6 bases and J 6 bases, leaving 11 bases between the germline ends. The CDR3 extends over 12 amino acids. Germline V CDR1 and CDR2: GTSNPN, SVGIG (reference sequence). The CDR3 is CACPTSPGELFF. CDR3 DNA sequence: TGTGCCTGCCCCACTAGTCCCGGGGAGCTGTTTTTT.

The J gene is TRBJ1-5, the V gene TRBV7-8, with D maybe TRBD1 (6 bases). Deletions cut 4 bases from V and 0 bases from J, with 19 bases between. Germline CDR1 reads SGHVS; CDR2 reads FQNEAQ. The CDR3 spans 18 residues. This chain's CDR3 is CASSSGPGASYSNQPQHF. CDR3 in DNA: TGTGCCAGCAGCTCCGGGCCGGGGGCCTCATATAGCAATCAGCCCCAGCATTTT. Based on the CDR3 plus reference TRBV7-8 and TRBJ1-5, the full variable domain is GAGVSQSPRYKVAKRGQDVALRCDPISGHVSLFWYQQALGQGPEFLTYFQNEAQLDKSGLPSDRFFAERPEGSVSTLKIQRTQQEDSAVYLCASSSGPGASYSNQPQHFGDGTRLSIL.

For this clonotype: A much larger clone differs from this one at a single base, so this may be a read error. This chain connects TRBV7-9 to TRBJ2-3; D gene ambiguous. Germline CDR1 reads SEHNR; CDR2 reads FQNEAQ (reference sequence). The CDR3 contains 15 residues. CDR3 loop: CASSFGRALTDTPYF. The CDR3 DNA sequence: TGTGCCAGCAGCTTTGGTCGGGCCCTCACAGATACGCCGTATTTT.

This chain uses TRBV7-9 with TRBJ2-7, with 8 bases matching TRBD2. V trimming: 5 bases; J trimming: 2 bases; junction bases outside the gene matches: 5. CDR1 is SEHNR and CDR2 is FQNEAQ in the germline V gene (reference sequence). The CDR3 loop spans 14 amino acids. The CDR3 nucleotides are TGTGCCAGCAGCCCGCGGACTAGCACCTACGAGCAGTACTTC. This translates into CASSPRTSTYEQYF.

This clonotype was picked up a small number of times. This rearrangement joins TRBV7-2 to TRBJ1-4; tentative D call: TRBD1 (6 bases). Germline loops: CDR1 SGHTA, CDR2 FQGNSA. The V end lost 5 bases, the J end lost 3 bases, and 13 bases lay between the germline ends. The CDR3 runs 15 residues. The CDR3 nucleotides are TGTGCCAGCAGCCCGTCGGACAGAGCTAATGAAAAACTGTTTTTT. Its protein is CASSPSDRANEKLFF.

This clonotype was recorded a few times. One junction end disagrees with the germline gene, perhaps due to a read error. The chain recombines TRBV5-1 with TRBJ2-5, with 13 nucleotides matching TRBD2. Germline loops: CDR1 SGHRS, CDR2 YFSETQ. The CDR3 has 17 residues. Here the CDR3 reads CASTLGRLAGGRETQYF. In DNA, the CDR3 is TGCGCCAGCACCTTGGGGAGACTAGCGGGAGGCAGAGAGACCCAGTACTTC.

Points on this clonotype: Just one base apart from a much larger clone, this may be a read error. This chain's CDR3 is CASSLDSLSSYSEQFF. CDR3 DNA: TGTGCCAGCAGCCTCGACAGTTTGAGCTCCTACAGTGAGCAGTTCTTC. The rearrangement joins TRBV7-4 to TRBJ2-1, with D maybe TRBD1 (5 bases). CDR3 size: 16 residues. Germline V gene data show CDR1 as SGHVT and CDR2 as SQSDAQ.

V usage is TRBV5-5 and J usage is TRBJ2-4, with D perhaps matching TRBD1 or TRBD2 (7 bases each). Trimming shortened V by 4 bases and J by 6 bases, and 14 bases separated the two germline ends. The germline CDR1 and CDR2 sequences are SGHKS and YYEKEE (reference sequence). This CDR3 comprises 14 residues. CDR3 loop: CASSTGEGRNIQYF. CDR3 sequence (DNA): TGTGCCAGCAGCACAGGGGAGGGGAGAAACATTCAGTACTTC.